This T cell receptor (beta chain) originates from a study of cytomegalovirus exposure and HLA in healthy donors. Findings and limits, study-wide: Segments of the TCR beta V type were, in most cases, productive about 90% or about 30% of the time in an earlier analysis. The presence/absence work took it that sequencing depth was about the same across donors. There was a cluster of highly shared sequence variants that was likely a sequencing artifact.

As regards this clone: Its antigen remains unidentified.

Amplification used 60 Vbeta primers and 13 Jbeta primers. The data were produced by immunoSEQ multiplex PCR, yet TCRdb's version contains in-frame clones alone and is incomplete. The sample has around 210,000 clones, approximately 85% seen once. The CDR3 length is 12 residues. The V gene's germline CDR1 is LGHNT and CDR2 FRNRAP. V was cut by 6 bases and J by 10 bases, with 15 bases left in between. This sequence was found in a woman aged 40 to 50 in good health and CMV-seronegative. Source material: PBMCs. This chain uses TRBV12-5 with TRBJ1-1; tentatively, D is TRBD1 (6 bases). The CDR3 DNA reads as TGTGCTAGTGGCCCTGGGGGAGGGGGAGCTTTCTTT. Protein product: CASGPGGGGAFF. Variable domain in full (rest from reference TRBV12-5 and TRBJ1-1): DARVTQTPRHKVTEMGQEVTMRCQPILGHNTVFWYRQTMMQGLELLAYFRNRAPLDDSGMPKDRFSAEMPDATLATLKIQPSEPRDSAVYFCASGPGGGGAFFGQGTRLTVV.